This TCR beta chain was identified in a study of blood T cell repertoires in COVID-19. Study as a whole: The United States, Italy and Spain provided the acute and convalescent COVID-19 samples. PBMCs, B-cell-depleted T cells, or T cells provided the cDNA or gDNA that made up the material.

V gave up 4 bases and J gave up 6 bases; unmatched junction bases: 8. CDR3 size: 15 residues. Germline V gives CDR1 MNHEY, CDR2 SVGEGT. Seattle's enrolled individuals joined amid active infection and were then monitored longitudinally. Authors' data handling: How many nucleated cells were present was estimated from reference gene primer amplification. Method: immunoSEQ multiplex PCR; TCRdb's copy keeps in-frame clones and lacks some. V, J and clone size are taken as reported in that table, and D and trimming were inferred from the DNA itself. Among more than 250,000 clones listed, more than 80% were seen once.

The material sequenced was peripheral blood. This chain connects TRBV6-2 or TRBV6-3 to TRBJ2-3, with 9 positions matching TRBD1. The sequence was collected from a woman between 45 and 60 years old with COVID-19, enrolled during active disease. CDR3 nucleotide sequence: TGTGCCAGCAGTTTTACAGGGGGCATTATCGATACGCAGTATTTT. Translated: CASSFTGGIIDTQYF.